This TCR beta chain was found in a study of identical twins. Study findings and constraints: Zero-insertion analyses could be partly confounded by invariant MAIT and iNKT cells. Weaker excess sharing between twins was seen in beta out-of-frame sequences. Insertion counts were lower in abundant cord blood beta clonotypes, a trend that memory repertoires did not show. In drawing conclusions, the study used cross-sectional statistical analysis and did not follow the same donors.

This clonotype has only a few counts. Its matching antigen is unknown. The CDR3 has 16 amino acids. V lost 5 bases and J 4 bases, leaving 20 bases between the germline ends. The germline CDR1 and CDR2 sequences are KGHSH and LQKENI. TCRdb fed the 5' RACE reads into MiXCR, producing one record per CDR3 protein. The sample lists some 330,000 distinct CDR3 sequences, approximately 8.7% occurring once. The chain has TRBV18 and TRBJ1-1, with D uncertain. The TCR sequence derives from a woman in her fifties or sixties in good health. Material: naive T cells sorted from blood. CDR3 sequence: CASSSLPRGPGTEAFF. In DNA form, the CDR3 reads TGTGCCAGCTCATCTCTACCCCGGGGTCCGGGCACTGAAGCTTTCTTT.